This T cell receptor (beta chain) comes out of a study of blood T cell repertoires in COVID-19. The germline V and J ends were trimmed by 2 bases and 4 bases, with 6 bases remaining between them. The length of the CDR3 is 14 residues. CDR1 and CDR2 from the germline V gene are SGHTA and FQGTGA. Clones were read by immunoSEQ multiplex PCR, and TCRdb kept only the in-frame ones, dropping some. This sample has about 110,000 clones, with roughly 87% found just once. The TCR was taken from a human donor in a cohort sampled during active COVID-19. Sequencing was performed on peripheral blood. The rearrangement uses TRBV7-3 and TRBJ2-6; D is unclear. CDR3 sequence reads: CASSLAQGANVLTF. CDR3 coding DNA: TGTGCCAGCAGCTTAGCACAGGGGGCCAACGTCCTGACTTTC.